This T cell receptor (beta chain) was documented in a study of vaccination and CD4 T cells after COVID-19. Stated treatment: 10-day PBMC culture with coronavirus spike peptide pools or control peptides (ViraFEST assay). Researchers collected the unexposed donor's CD4+ T cells before the COVID-19 pandemic (2011-2018). TCRs were sequenced by ViraFEST after antigen-specific T cells had been expanded with peptide pools. Study results and caveats: Relatively few convalescent patients and no early post-infection timepoints were analyzed.

About this clonotype: Its antigen is undetermined.

CDR3 length: 21 amino acids. Germline V gene sequence: CDR1 LNHNV, CDR2 YYDKDF (reference sequence). Between the trimmed V and J ends, which lost 0 bases and 0 bases, there was a span of 21 bases. Sequencing of the DNA from cultured CD4+ T cells was carried out with the Oncomine TCR Beta short-read assay. Once CD4+ T cells had been cultured, genomic DNA was extracted from them. TCRdb re-derived calls from the PCR reads in MiXCR, one entry per CDR3 protein. The sample yields thousands of distinct CDR3 sequences, roughly 40% seen once. The receptor comes from a human donor in good health. The genes are TRBV15 and TRBJ2-6, with D possibly matching TRBD1 (6 bases). Material for sequencing was CD4+ T cells from blood, cultured in vitro. The CDR3 reads CATSRDYLQGRAFSGANVLTF. CDR3 nucleotide sequence: TGTGCCACCAGCAGAGATTACTTACAGGGTCGGGCCTTCTCTGGGGCCAACGTCCTGACTTTC.